Given below is one T cell receptor beta chain in context. Original processing notes: Estimation of nucleated cell counts relied on the amplification of reference gene primers. The table came from immunoSEQ multiplex PCR; TCRdb's copy has only in-frame clones and leaves some out. The V and J calls and clone size were taken over from that table, and D and trimming were inferred from the DNA. Among 200,000 to 250,000 clones listed, about 90% were seen once. These data originate in a study of blood T cell repertoires in COVID-19. Study context: Some COVID-19 samples were acute and others convalescent; all came from the United States, Italy and Spain. From T cells, B-cell-depleted T cells, or PBMCs came the material, which was cDNA or gDNA.

Germline assignment: CDR1 MDHEN and CDR2 SYDVKM. Trimming took off 3 bases at V and 7 bases at J, with 7 bases between the two ends. There are 12 residues in the CDR3. Participant ages covered about 18 to 89 years across 20 to 25 US areas. Sequenced input: PBMCs or T cells enriched from blood (not recorded which). J is TRBJ2-1 and V is TRBV28, with D unclear. The TCR sequence derives from a man younger than 40 who had recovered from COVID-19. The CDR3 DNA is TGTGCCAGCAGTTTCCTAAGAAATGAGCAGTTCTTC. Its translation is CASSFLRNEQFF.